This entry describes one TCR beta chain. This same CDR3 is encoded by further DNA sequences in the sample. This record belongs to a study of shared T cell receptors in the human thymus. Libraries were prepared by immunoSEQ multiplex PCR; TCRdb keeps only in-frame clonotypes and omits some of them. The sample includes approximately 490,000 clones, 78% of them seen just once. This CDR3 comprises 14 residues. Germline CDR1 and CDR2: SGDLS and YYNGEE. Deletions cut 0 bases from V and 6 bases from J, with 11 bases between. Separately, the same data were catalogued under a study of human thymus T cells. This second study says: Infants, healthy and Finnish, who were having corrective surgery for congenital heart defects served as donors. The study used thymus tissue resected during corrective heart surgery. Thymic and blood repertoires seemed to favor certain V and J genes. Highly overlapping thymic repertoires in unrelated individuals were reported by related research.

The source is a boy under two years old with a congenital heart defect. Sequenced: thymocytes. The chain couples TRBV9 to TRBJ2-3, with TRBD2 as a possible D gene (6 bases). The CDR3 coding sequence is TGTGCCAGCAGCGTAGCACGGGAGACGGATACGCAGTATTTT. Its protein is CASSVARETDTQYF.